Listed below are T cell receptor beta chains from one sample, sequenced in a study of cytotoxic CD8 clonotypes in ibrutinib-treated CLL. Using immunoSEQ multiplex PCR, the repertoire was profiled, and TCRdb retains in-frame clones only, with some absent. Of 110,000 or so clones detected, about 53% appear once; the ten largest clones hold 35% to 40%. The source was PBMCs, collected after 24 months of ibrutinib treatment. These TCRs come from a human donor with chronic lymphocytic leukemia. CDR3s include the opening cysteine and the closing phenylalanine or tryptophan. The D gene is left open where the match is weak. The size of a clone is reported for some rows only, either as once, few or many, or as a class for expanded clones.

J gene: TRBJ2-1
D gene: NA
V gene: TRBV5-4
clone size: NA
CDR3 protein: CASSFEGGAGNEQFF
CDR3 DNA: TGTGCCAGCAGCTTCGAGGGGGGGGCCGGGAATGAGCAGTTCTTC

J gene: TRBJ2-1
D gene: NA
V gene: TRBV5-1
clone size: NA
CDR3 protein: CASSFGGGNEQFF
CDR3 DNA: TGCGCCAGCAGCTTTGGGGGAGGCAATGAGCAGTTCTTC

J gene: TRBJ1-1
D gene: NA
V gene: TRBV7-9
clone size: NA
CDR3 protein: CASSLGRNTEAFF
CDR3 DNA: TGTGCCAGCAGCTTGGGACGGAACACTGAAGCTTTCTTT

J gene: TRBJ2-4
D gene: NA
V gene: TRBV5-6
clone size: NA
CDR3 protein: CASSYPGLSKNIQYF
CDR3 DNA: TGTGCCAGCAGCTACCCAGGGTTGTCCAAAAACATTCAGTACTTC

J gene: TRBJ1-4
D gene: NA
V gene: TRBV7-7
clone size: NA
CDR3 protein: CAPGASSTEKLFF
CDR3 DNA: TGTGCTCCTGGGGCCTCCTCTACGGAAAAACTGTTTTTT

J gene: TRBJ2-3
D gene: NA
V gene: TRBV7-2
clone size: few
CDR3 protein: CASSPGADTQYF
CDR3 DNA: TGTGCCAGCAGCCCAGGGGCGGATACGCAGTATTTT

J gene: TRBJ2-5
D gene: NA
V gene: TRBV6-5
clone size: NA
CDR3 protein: CASSLWQGGETQYF
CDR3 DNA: TGTGCCAGCAGTTTGTGGCAGGGGGGGGAGACCCAGTACTTC

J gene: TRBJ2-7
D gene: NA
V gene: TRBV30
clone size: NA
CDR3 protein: CAWSVRTYEQYF
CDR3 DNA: TGTGCCTGGAGTGTACGGACCTACGAGCAGTACTTC

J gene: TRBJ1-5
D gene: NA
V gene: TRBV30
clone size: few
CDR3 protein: CAWSGKAGGNQPQHF
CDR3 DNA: TGTGCCTGGAGTGGGAAGGCTGGGGGCAATCAGCCCCAGCATTTT

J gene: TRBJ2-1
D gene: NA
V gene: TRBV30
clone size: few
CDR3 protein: CAWSLGRGNEQFF
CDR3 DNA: TGTGCCTGGAGTCTCGGGCGCGGAAATGAGCAGTTCTTC

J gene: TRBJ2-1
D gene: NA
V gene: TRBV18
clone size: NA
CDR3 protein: CASSPWGEQFF
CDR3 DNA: TGTGCCAGCTCACCCTGGGGTGAGCAGTTCTTC

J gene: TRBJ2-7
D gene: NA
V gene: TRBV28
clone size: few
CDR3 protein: CASVDRNGYEQYF
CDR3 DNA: TGTGCCAGCGTAGACAGGAACGGCTACGAGCAGTACTTC

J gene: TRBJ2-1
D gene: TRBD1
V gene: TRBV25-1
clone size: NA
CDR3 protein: CASSDGTGYNEQFF
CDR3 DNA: TGTGCCAGCAGTGACGGGACAGGGTACAATGAGCAGTTCTTC

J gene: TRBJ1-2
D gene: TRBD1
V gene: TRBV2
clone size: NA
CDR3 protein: CASSLRDRDYGYTF
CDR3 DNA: TGTGCCAGCAGCCTCCGGGACAGGGACTATGGCTACACCTTC

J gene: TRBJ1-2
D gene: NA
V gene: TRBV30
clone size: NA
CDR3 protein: CAWARWSGYTF
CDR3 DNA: TGTGCCTGGGCCCGGTGGTCCGGCTACACCTTC

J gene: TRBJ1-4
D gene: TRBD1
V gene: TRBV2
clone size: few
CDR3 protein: CASGPGQRNEKLFF
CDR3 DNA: TGTGCCAGCGGTCCGGGACAGCGTAATGAAAAACTGTTTTTT

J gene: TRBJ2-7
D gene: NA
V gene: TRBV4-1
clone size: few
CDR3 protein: CASSKRTEATSEQYF
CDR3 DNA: TGCGCCAGCAGCAAAAGGACCGAGGCCACGTCAGAGCAGTACTTC

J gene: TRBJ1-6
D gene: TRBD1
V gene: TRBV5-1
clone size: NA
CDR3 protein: CASSSMNEGQGSSPLHF
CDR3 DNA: TGCGCCAGCAGCTCCATGAATGAGGGACAGGGAAGTTCACCCCTCCACTTT

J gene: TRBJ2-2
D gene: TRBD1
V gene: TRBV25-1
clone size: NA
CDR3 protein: CASSDPAGGDTGELFF
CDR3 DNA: TGTGCCAGCAGTGACCCCGCAGGGGGAGACACCGGGGAGCTGTTTTTT

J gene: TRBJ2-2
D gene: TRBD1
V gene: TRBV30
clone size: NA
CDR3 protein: CALRRGQDGELFF
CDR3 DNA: TGTGCCCTTCGTAGGGGGCAGGACGGGGAGCTGTTTTTT

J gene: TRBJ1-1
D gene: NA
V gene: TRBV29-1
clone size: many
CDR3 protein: CSVDREPPEAFF
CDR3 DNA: TGCAGCGTTGACAGAGAGCCCCCTGAAGCTTTCTTT

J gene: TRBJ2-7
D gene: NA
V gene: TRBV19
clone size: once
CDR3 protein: CASSTLPGRGTYEQYF
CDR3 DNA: TGTGCCAGTAGTACCCTGCCTGGCAGAGGGACCTACGAGCAGTACTTC

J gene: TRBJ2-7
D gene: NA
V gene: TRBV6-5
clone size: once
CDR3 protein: CASSYTGTSSYEQYF
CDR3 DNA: TGTGCCAGCAGTTATACCGGGACATCCTCCTACGAGCAGTACTTC

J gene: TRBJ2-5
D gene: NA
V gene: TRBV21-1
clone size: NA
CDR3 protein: CASSKVLTGGETQYF
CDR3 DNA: TGTGCCAGCAGCAAAGTGCTAACGGGGGGGGAGACCCAGTACTTC

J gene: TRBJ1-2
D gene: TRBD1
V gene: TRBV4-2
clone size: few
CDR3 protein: CASSGGQGAYGYTF
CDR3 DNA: TGTGCCAGCAGCGGGGGACAGGGGGCTTATGGCTACACCTTC

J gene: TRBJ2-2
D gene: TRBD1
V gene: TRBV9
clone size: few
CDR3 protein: CASSVAVTGLTGELFF
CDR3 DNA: TGTGCCAGCAGCGTAGCCGTGACAGGGCTAACCGGGGAGCTGTTTTTT

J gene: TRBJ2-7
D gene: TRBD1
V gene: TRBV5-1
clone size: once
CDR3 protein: CASSLIQGAREQYF
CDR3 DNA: TGCGCCAGCAGCTTGATACAGGGGGCGCGCGAGCAGTACTTC

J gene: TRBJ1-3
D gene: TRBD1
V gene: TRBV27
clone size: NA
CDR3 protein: CASSYRDRRNTIYF
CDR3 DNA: TGTGCCAGCAGTTACCGGGACAGGAGAAACACCATATATTTT

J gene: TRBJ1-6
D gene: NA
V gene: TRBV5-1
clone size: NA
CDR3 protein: CASSGGGVNSSPLHF
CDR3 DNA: TGCGCCAGCAGCGGTGGGGGGGTTAATAGTTCACCCCTCCACTTT